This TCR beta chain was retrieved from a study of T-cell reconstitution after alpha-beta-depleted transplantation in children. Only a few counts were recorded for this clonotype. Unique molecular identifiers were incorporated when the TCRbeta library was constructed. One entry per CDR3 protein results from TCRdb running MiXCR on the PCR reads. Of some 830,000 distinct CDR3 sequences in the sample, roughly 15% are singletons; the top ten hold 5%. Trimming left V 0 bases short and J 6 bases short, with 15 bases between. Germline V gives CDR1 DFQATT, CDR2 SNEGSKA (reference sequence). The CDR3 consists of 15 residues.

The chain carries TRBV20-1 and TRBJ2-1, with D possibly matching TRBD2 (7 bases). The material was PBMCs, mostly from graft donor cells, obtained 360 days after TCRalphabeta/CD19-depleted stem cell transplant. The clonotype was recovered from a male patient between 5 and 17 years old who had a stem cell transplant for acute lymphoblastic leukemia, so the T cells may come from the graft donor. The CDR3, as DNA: TGCAGTGCTAGAGATCGGGGGGCCCCGGGCAATGAGCAGTTCTTC. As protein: CSARDRGAPGNEQFF.